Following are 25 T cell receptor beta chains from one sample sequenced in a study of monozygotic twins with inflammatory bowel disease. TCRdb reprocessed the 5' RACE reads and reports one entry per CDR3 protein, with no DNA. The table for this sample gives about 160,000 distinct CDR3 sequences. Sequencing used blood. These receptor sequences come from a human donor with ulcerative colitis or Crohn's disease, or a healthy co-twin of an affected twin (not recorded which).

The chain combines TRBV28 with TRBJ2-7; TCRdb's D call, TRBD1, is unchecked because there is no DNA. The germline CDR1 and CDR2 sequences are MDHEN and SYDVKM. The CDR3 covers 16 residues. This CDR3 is CASSSYRGLSYYEQYF.

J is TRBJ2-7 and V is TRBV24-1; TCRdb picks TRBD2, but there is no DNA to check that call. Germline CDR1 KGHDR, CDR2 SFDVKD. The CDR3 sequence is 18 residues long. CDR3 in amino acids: CATSERPGLAGPPYEQYF.

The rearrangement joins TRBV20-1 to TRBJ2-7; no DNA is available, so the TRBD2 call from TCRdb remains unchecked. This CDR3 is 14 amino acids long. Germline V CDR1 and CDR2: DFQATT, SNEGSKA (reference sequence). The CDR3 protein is CSASEFGTSYEQYF.

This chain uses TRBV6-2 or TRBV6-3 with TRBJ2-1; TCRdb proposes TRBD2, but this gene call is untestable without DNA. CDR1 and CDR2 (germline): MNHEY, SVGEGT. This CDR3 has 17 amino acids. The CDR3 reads CASSYGLAGLTWNEQFF.

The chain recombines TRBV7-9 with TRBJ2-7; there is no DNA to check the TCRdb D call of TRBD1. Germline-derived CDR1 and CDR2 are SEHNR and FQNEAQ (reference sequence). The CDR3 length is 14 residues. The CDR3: CASSRDSLTYEQYF.

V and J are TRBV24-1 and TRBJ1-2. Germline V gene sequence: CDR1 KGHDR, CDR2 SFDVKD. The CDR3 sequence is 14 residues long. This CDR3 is CATSDLRRGYGYTF.

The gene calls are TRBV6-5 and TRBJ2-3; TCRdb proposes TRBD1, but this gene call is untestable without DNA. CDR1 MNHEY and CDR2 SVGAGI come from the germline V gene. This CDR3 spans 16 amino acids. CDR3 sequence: CASSYDRAATTDTQYF.

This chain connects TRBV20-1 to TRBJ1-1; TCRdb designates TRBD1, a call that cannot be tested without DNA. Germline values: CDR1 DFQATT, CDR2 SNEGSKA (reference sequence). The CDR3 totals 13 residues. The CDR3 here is CSARPPGTTEAFF.

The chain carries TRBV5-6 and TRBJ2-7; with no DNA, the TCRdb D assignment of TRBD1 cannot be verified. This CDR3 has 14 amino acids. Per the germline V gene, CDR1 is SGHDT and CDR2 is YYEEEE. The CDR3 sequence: CASSYGTGFYEQYF.

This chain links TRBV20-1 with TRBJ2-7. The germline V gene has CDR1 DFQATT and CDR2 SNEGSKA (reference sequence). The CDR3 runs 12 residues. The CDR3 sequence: CSAPGRSYEQYF.

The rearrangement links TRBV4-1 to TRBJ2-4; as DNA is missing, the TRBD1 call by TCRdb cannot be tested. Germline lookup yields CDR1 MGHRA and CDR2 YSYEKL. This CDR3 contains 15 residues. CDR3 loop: CASSQAGGAKNIQYF.

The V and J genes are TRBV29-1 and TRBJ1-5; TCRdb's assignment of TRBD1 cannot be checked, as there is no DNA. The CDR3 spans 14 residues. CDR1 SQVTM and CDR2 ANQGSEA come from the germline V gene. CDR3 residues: CSAGGRDSNQPQHF.

The CDR3 loop is CASSLNQPQHF. The chain links TRBV12-3 or TRBV12-4 to TRBJ1-5. This CDR3 region has 11 residues.

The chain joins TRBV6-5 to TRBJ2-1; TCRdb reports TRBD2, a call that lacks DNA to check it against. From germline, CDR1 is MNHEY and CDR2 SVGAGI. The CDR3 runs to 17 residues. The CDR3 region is CASSYSEPSGTSGEQFF.

This CDR3 is CASSLGQGSQPQHF. V is TRBV5-1 and J is TRBJ1-5; TCRdb selects TRBD1, and the lack of DNA leaves this call unchecked. Germline V gene lookup returns CDR1 SGHRS and CDR2 YFSETQ. This CDR3 contains 14 residues.

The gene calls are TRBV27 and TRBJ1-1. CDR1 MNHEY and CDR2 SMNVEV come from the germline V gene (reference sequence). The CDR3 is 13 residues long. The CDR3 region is CASSYGSGTEAFF.

The CDR3 here is CASSDTRDLETDTQYF. The chain joins TRBV2 to TRBJ2-3; TCRdb gives TRBD2 as the D gene, but with no DNA this cannot be confirmed. This CDR3 is built from 16 residues. The germline V gene has CDR1 SNHLY and CDR2 FYNNEI. Full variable domain (missing parts from reference TRBV2 and TRBJ2-3): EPEVTQTPSHQVTQMGQEVILRCVPISNHLYFYWYRQILGQKVEFLVSFYNNEISEKSEIFDDQFSVERPDGSNFTLKIRSTKLEDSAMYFCASSDTRDLETDTQYFGPGTRLTVL.

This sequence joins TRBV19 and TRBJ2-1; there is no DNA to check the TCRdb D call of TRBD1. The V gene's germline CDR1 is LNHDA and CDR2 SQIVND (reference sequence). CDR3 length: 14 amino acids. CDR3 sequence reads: CASSLGQGAREQFF.

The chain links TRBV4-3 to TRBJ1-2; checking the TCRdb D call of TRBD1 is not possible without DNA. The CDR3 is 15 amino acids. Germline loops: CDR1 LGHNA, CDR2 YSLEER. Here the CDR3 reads CASSQDGTGGLGYTF.

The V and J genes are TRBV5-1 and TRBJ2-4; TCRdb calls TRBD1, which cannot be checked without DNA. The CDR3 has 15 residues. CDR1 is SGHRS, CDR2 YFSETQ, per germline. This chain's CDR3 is CASSSKTGLENIQYF.

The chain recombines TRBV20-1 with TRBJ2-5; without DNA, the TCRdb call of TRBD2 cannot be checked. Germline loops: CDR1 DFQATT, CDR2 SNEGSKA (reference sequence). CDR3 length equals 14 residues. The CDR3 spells CSAGRTSGLETQYF.

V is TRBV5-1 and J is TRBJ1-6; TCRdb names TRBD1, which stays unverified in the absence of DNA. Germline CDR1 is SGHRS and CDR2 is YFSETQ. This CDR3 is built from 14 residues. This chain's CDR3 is CASSLWTGSSPLHF.

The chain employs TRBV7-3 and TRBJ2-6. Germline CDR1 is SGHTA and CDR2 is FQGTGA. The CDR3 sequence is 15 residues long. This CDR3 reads CASSFVASGANVLTF.

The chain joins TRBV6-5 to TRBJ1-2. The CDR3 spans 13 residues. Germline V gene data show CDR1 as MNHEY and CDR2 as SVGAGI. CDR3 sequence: CASSYSRTGGYTF.

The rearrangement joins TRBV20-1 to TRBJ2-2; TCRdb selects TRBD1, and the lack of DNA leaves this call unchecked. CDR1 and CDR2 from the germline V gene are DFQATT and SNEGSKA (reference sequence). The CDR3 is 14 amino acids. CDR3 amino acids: CSARAGGVPGELFF.